The clone carrying this T cell receptor (beta chain) appeared once. Its antigen remains unknown. This entry is derived from a study of OX40 agonist ivuxolimab in advanced cancers. About the study: An agonistic human IgG2 monoclonal antibody against OX40 (CD134) was given.

This CDR3 is 17 amino acids long. V lost 3 bases and J lost 4, with 21 bases in between. Germline V gene sequence: CDR1 SGHTA, CDR2 FQGNSA. General observations from the study: The study found that CD8+ T cells averaged more expanded clones than CD4+. Clonal expansion was seen in CD4+ and CD8+ blood T cells by week 6 at 0.1 to 3.0 mg/kg.

Assay: immunoSEQ multiplex PCR; the TCRdb copy retains only in-frame clones and omits some. The repertoire holds some 95,000 clones, with approximately 90% as singletons. The material was CD4+ or CD8+ T cells sorted from blood, obtained in a trial of the OX40 agonist ivuxolimab. The receptor's source is an adult with an advanced solid tumor such as melanoma, head and neck, liver or kidney cancer. This chain joins TRBV7-2 and TRBJ1-1, with D possibly being TRBD1 (6 bases). The CDR3 reads CASSFSGRGNGATEAFF. The CDR3 nucleotides read TGTGCCAGCAGCTTTTCGGGCAGGGGAAATGGTGCCACTGAAGCTTTCTTT.